Listed below are T cell receptor beta chains from one sample, sequenced in a study of cytomegalovirus exposure and HLA in healthy donors. The protocol was immunoSEQ multiplex PCR, while the TCRdb copy is restricted to in-frame clones and leaves out a portion. Here the sample spans about 190,000 clones, about four fifths being singletons. Sequenced sample: PBMCs. All receptors come from a man under 40 in good health and CMV-seropositive. Each CDR3 is given with its conserved first and last residue. D genes are given only for firm matches. The size of a clone is reported for some rows only, either as once, few or many, or as a class for expanded clones.

abundance	d_gene	v_gene	j_gene	CDR3aa	CDR3nt
-	-	TRBV30	TRBJ1-3	CAWSQLRSDTIYF	TGTGCCTGGAGTCAACTACGATCTGACACCATATATTTT
once	-	TRBV29-1	TRBJ2-1	CSVVGGGRYNEQFF	TGCAGCGTCGTGGGAGGGGGGAGATACAATGAGCAGTTCTTC
-	-	TRBV9	TRBJ1-2	CASSVDLGAGTWDGYTF	TGTGCCAGCAGCGTAGATTTGGGGGCCGGGACATGGGACGGCTACACCTTC
-	TRBD1	TRBV15	TRBJ1-4	CATGTGVVEKLFF	TGTGCCACCGGGACAGGGGTGGTTGAAAAACTGTTTTTT
-	TRBD1	TRBV9	TRBJ1-2	CASSLRTGGPYGYTF	TGTGCCAGCAGCCTCCGGACAGGGGGCCCCTATGGCTACACCTTC
-	-	TRBV15	TRBJ1-5	CATSRDQGRSQPQHF	TGTGCCACCAGCAGAGATCAGGGTAGGAGTCAGCCCCAGCATTTT
-	-	TRBV4-3	TRBJ1-3	CASSPAQQPGNTIYF	TGCGCCAGCAGCCCGGCACAGCAACCAGGAAACACCATATATTTT
-	-	TRBV7-9	TRBJ1-4	CASSLGQLVEKLFF	TGTGCCAGCAGCTTAGGACAGTTAGTCGAAAAACTGTTTTTT
-	TRBD2	TRBV7-9	TRBJ2-2	CASSLEAGGPAGELFF	TGTGCCAGCAGTCTAGAGGCGGGAGGGCCCGCCGGGGAGCTGTTTTTT
-	TRBD1	TRBV10-1	TRBJ1-3	CATWDRVGLIGNTIYF	TGCGCCACCTGGGACAGGGTAGGACTCATTGGAAACACCATATATTTT
-	TRBD2	TRBV27	TRBJ2-1	CASSSRVARTSGRFGYNEQFF	TGTGCCAGCAGTTCTAGGGTTGCCCGCACTAGCGGGAGGTTTGGATACAATGAGCAGTTCTTC
once	-	TRBV10-3	TRBJ1-1	CASTTNTEAFF	TGTGCCTCAACAACAAACACTGAAGCTTTCTTT
-	-	TRBV7-9	TRBJ1-2	CASLAYRAGGYTF	TGTGCCAGCCTTGCTTATAGGGCGGGTGGCTACACCTTC
-	-	TRBV2	TRBJ2-7	CASRESGTLYEQYF	TGTGCCAGCAGGGAATCCGGGACATTGTACGAGCAGTACTTC
-	-	TRBV11-2	TRBJ2-5	CASSLRGASETQYF	TGTGCCAGCAGCTTACGGGGGGCCAGCGAGACCCAGTACTTC
once	TRBD2	TRBV6-1	TRBJ2-5	CASSDQRGTGTQYF	TGTGCCAGCAGTGACCAGCGGGGGACCGGGACCCAGTACTTC
-	TRBD1	TRBV6-1	TRBJ2-5	CASGLGTGQETQYF	TGTGCCAGCGGCCTTGGGACAGGGCAAGAGACCCAGTACTTC
-	-	TRBV6-5	TRBJ1-3	CASSSPGGGSGNTIYF	TGTGCCAGCAGTTCCCCCGGCGGAGGCTCTGGAAACACCATATATTTT
-	TRBD1	TRBV27	TRBJ1-5	CASSLNRGSNQPQHF	TGTGCCAGCAGTTTAAACAGGGGGAGCAATCAGCCCCAGCATTTT
-	-	TRBV5-1	TRBJ2-4	CASSEGQINIQYF	TGCGCCAGCAGCGAGGGACAAATAAACATTCAGTACTTC
-	-	TRBV19	TRBJ1-3	CASSIWGPVSGNTIYF	TGTGCCAGTAGTATATGGGGGCCCGTCTCTGGAAACACCATATATTTT
-	-	TRBV19	TRBJ1-1	CASSPHEGGRAFF	TGTGCCAGTAGTCCACACGAGGGGGGGAGAGCTTTCTTT